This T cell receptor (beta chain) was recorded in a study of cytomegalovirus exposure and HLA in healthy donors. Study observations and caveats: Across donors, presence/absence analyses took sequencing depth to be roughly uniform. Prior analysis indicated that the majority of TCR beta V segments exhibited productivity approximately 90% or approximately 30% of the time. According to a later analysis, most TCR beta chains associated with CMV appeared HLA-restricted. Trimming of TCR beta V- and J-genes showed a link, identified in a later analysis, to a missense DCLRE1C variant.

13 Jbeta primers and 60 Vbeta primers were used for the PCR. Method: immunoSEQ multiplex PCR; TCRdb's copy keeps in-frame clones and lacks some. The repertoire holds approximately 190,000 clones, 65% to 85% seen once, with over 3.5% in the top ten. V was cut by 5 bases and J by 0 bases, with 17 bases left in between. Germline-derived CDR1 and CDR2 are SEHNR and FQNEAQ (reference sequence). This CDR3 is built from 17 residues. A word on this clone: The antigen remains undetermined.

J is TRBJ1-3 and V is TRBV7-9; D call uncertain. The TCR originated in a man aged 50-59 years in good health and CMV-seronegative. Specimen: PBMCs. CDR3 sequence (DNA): TGTGCCAGCAGCCTAGAAGCGAGCATACGCTCTGGAAACACCATATATTTT. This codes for CASSLEASIRSGNTIYF. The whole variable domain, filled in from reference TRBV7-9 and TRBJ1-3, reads DTGVSQNPRHKITKRGQNVTFRCDPISEHNRLYWYRQTLGQGPEFLTYFQNEAQLEKSRLLSDRFSAERPKGSFSTLEIQRTEQGDSAMYLCASSLEASIRSGNTIYFGEGSWLTVV.